These 21 T cell receptor beta chains were all obtained from the same sample, sequenced in a study of blood T cell repertoires in COVID-19. Sequencing was performed with immunoSEQ multiplex PCR; in TCRdb, only in-frame clones are kept and a portion is missing. In the table there are 120,000 or so clones, nearly 90% of which are singletons. Sequenced: peripheral blood. The source of these receptors is a woman aged 55-69 years with COVID-19, enrolled during active disease.

This rearrangement joins TRBV19 to TRBJ1-1; the match to TRBD1 covers 8 bases. In germline, CDR1 is LNHDA, CDR2 SQIVND (reference sequence). The CDR3 loop spans 15 amino acids. V dropped 3 bases and J dropped 7; count of bases not matched to a gene: 10. As DNA, the CDR3 is TGTGCCAGTAGTATTGATCACAGGGGGATGAATGAAGCTTTCTTT. This gives the protein CASSIDHRGMNEAFF.

This rearrangement joins TRBV29-1 to TRBJ2-5; 9 positions match TRBD1. Germline trimming cut 3 bases from V and 4 bases from J; bases unmatched to any gene: 12. The V gene's germline CDR1 is SQVTM and CDR2 ANQGSEA. CDR3 length: 16 residues. The CDR3 loop reads CSVDSGPTGGRETQYF. In nucleotides, the CDR3 is TGCAGCGTTGACTCGGGACCGACAGGGGGGAGAGAGACCCAGTACTTC.

The chain combines TRBV3-1 (or the pseudogene TRBV3-2) with TRBJ2-5; tentative D call: TRBD1 (5 bases). The CDR3 length is 15 residues. V was trimmed by 2 bases and J by 4 bases, leaving 14 bases between them. Germline V lookup: CDR1 LGHDT, CDR2 YNNKEL (reference sequence). Here the CDR3 reads CASSQPRGSGETQYF. CDR3 nucleotide sequence: TGTGCCAGCAGCCAACCAAGGGGTTCAGGAGAGACCCAGTACTTC.

The chain has TRBV25-1 and TRBJ1-4, with D perhaps matching TRBD1 (6 bases). V lost 7 bases to trimming and J lost 7 bases, with 16 bases between them. Germline CDR1 is MGHDK and CDR2 is SYGVNS. This CDR3 is built from 14 residues. For the CDR3, the DNA is TGTGCCAGCATTGGACAGCGGGGTGCTGAAAAACTGTTTTTT. Translated, it gives CASIGQRGAEKLFF.

The rearrangement uses TRBV3-1 (or the pseudogene TRBV3-2) and TRBJ2-3, with D possibly TRBD2 on 7 matching bases. The length of the CDR3 is 16 residues. Deletions cut 1 base from V and 3 bases from J, with 14 bases between. From germline, CDR1 is LGHDT and CDR2 YNNKEL (reference sequence). CDR3 region: CASSQGVAGATDTQYF. For the CDR3, the DNA is TGTGCCAGCAGCCAAGGCGTTGCGGGGGCTACAGATACGCAGTATTTT.

The chain links TRBV19 to TRBJ2-3; D possibly corresponds to TRBD1 (6 bases). The CDR3 sequence is 15 residues long. V lost 3 bases and J 6 bases, leaving 16 bases between the germline ends. Germline-derived CDR1 and CDR2 are LNHDA and SQIVND (reference sequence). CDR3: CASSIGAGAVDTQYF. DNA for the CDR3: TGTGCCAGTAGTATTGGGGCAGGGGCGGTGGATACGCAGTATTTT.

This chain links TRBV21-1 with TRBJ1-6; the table names TRBD1, a call not compared with the DNA. TRBV21-1 constitutes a pseudogene. The CDR3 contains 15 residues. The CDR3 sequence: CARQTLDRGCEPLHF. The CDR3 region has the DNA TGTGCCAGACAAACCCTGGACAGGGGATGTGAACCCCTCCACTTT.

The chain combines TRBV12-3 or TRBV12-4 with TRBJ1-1; D not certain. V lost 6 bases and J 5 bases, leaving 10 bases between the germline ends. This CDR3 has 12 amino acids. Written as DNA, the CDR3 is TGTGCCAGCAGCCGTCCTACGACTGAAGCTTTCTTT. Protein: CASSRPTTEAFF.

The rearrangement uses TRBV7-9 and TRBJ1-6; TRBD1 might be the D (6 bases). This CDR3 is 14 amino acids long. V was shortened by 1 base and J by 7 bases, with 8 bases between the two germline ends. Germline CDR1 and CDR2: SEHNR and FQNEAQ (reference sequence). CDR3 sequence (DNA): TGTGCCAGCAGCTTAGAAGGACAGAATTCACCCCTCCACTTT. Amino acid sequence: CASSLEGQNSPLHF. The full variable domain, in which reference TRBV7-9 and TRBJ1-6 provide the parts outside the CDR3, is DTGVSQNPRHKITKRGQNVTFRCDPISEHNRLYWYRQTLGQGPEFLTYFQNEAQLEKSRLLSDRFSAERPKGSFSTLEIQRTEQGDSAMYLCASSLEGQNSPLHFGNGTRLTVT.

The V gene is TRBV7-2, the J gene TRBJ2-7, with 7 bases that match TRBD1. In germline, CDR1 is SGHTA, CDR2 FQGNSA. The CDR3 loop spans 15 amino acids. With V trimmed by 1 base and J by 2 bases, 5 bases remained unmatched. The CDR3 here is CASSLGGQAPYEQYF. In DNA form, the CDR3 reads TGTGCCAGCAGCTTAGGCGGACAGGCGCCCTACGAGCAGTACTTC.

The chain uses TRBV12-3 or TRBV12-4 and TRBJ1-1, with D perhaps TRBD1 (6 bases). V was shortened by 3 bases and J by 6 bases, with 11 bases between the two germline ends. CDR3 length: 13 amino acids. CDR3 DNA: TGTGCCAGCAGTTTCGGGGGGCGAGCTGAAGCTTTCTTT. It encodes CASSFGGRAEAFF.

The chain has TRBV19 and TRBJ1-2; 7 nucleotides match TRBD1. The CDR3 has 12 residues. With V trimmed by 4 bases and J by 10 bases, 6 bases remained unmatched. Germline loops: CDR1 LNHDA, CDR2 SQIVND (reference sequence). Here the CDR3 reads CASSTLQGTYTF. Here the CDR3 DNA reads TGTGCCAGTAGTACCCTACAGGGGACCTACACCTTC.

The chain recombines TRBV6-1 with TRBJ1-6; the D is unclear. The ends were cut back, 2 bases at V and 7 bases at J, with 6 bases in the middle. This CDR3 has 13 residues. CDR1 is MNHNS, CDR2 SASEGT, per germline. In nucleotides, the CDR3 is TGTGCCAGCAGTGAATTGGAGAATTCACCCCTCCACTTT. Translated: CASSELENSPLHF.

This chain joins TRBV19 and TRBJ1-5; TRBD1 aligns across 8 bases. The CDR3 covers 15 residues. The germline V gene has CDR1 LNHDA and CDR2 SQIVND (reference sequence). Trimming took 7 bases from V and 1 from J; bases not matched to a gene: 6. CDR3 in DNA: TGTGCCAGTAATCAACAGGGGGTGAGCAATCAGCCCCAGCATTTT. This sequence encodes CASNQQGVSNQPQHF.

The CDR3 loop is CASSLGQQGVKNIQYF. The CDR3 nucleotides read TGTGCCAGTAGTTTGGGGCAGCAAGGGGTCAAAAACATTCAGTACTTC. V and J are TRBV19 and TRBJ2-4; the D gene is possibly TRBD1 (5 bases). This CDR3 is 16 amino acids long. V was trimmed by 5 bases and J by 3 bases, leaving 17 bases between them. Per the germline V gene, CDR1 is LNHDA and CDR2 is SQIVND (reference sequence).

This clone showed up just once. The CDR3: CSVEVGGGGNEQFF. CDR3 DNA: TGCAGCGTTGAAGTTGGTGGGGGCGGCAATGAGCAGTTCTTC. V usage is TRBV29-1 and J usage is TRBJ2-1; TRBD1 is a possible D gene (6 bases). Germline V lookup: CDR1 SQVTM, CDR2 ANQGSEA. V lost 1 base, J lost 6 bases, and 13 bases lay in between. The CDR3 totals 14 residues.

This chain uses TRBV6-5 with TRBJ2-3, with TRBD1 matching 8 bases. The CDR3 sequence is 15 residues long. V shed 7 bases, J shed 3 bases, and the junction held 9 bases outside the gene matches. The germline gives CDR1 MNHEY, CDR2 SVGAGI. The CDR3 coding sequence is TGTGCCAGCAACCCGGACAGGGATAGGACAGATACGCAGTATTTT. Amino acids: CASNPDRDRTDTQYF.

This clone has more than one count but fewer than ten. The chain has TRBV5-5 and TRBJ1-3; D not certain. The V and J ends lost 0 bases and 2 bases respectively, with 12 bases between them. The CDR3 loop spans 16 amino acids. The germline V gene has CDR1 SGHKS and CDR2 YYEKEE (reference sequence). Here the CDR3 reads CASSLATERPGNTIYF. The CDR3 coding sequence is TGTGCCAGCAGCTTGGCGACTGAACGCCCTGGAAACACCATATATTTT.

The V call is TRBV6-2 or TRBV6-3, the J call TRBJ1-2; TRBD1 might be the D (6 bases). CDR3 length equals 14 residues. Per germline, CDR1 MNHEY and CDR2 SVGEGT. The germline V and J ends were trimmed by 6 bases and 8 bases, with 19 bases remaining between them. CDR3 sequence (DNA): TGTGCCAGCAGCCGGGCCGGGACATCAAGAGGCTACACCTTC. Amino acids: CASSRAGTSRGYTF.

The chain recombines TRBV18 with TRBJ1-2; 7 nucleotides line up with TRBD1. The CDR3 runs to 16 residues. With V trimmed by 3 bases and J by 4 bases, 11 bases remained unmatched. Germline CDR1 is KGHSH and CDR2 is LQKENI. This chain's CDR3 is CASSPRDRDRVYGYTF. The CDR3 DNA is TGTGCCAGCTCACCGCGAGACAGGGACCGAGTCTATGGCTACACCTTC. Filled out from reference TRBV18 and TRBJ1-2, the complete variable domain reads NAGVMQNPRHLVRRRGQEARLRCSPMKGHSHVYWYRQLPEEGLKFMVYLQKENIIDESGMPKERFSAEFPKEGPSILRIQQVVRGDSAAYFCASSPRDRDRVYGYTFGSGTRLTVV.

This clone has just one count. The rearrangement uses TRBV12-5 and TRBJ2-7; D not certain. Looked up from germline, CDR1 is LGHNT and CDR2 is FRNRAP. Trimming stripped 2 bases from V and 1 base from J, with 9 bases between. This CDR3 spans 14 amino acids. CDR3 sequence: CASGLSALSYEQYF. CDR3 DNA sequence: TGTGCTAGTGGTTTGTCAGCGCTGTCCTACGAGCAGTACTTC.